This TCR beta chain was retrieved from a study of blood T cell repertoires in COVID-19. The overall study: There were acute and convalescent COVID-19 samples, and they came from the United States, Italy and Spain.

Original methodology: For nucleated cells, counts were estimated from reference gene primer amplification. Assay used: immunoSEQ multiplex PCR; TCRdb lists only in-frame clones, some missing. Clone size and V and J calls were adopted from that table, with D and trimming inferred from the DNA. Here the sample spans about 69,000 clones, 79% being singletons. This CDR3 has 16 amino acids. Per the germline V gene, CDR1 is SEHNR and CDR2 is FQNEAQ (reference sequence). Trimming shortened V by 5 bases and J by 4 bases, and 20 bases separated the two germline ends. This clonotype was obtained from a man in his sixties with acute or convalescent COVID-19. The chain couples TRBV7-9 to TRBJ1-1, with D possibly being TRBD1 (6 bases). The sequenced sample was peripheral blood. This CDR3 reads CASSDEGSVRGTEAFF. The CDR3, as DNA: TGTGCCAGCAGCGATGAAGGGTCGGTCAGGGGCACTGAAGCTTTCTTT.